These 23 T cell receptor beta chains were all obtained from the same sample, sequenced in a study of T cell responses to AZD1222 COVID-19 vaccine. Here immunoSEQ multiplex PCR was the method, and the copy in TCRdb shows in-frame clones only, minus some. The sample has 86,000 or so clones, over 80% seen once. Sample: peripheral blood, taken 28 days after the second AZD1222 dose. The receptors here all came from an adult who received the AZD1222 COVID-19 vaccine.

The chain joins TRBV7-9 to TRBJ2-7; D gene uncertain. CDR3 length: 11 amino acids. The germline V gene encodes CDR1 SEHNR and CDR2 FQNEAQ (reference sequence). V was trimmed by 5 bases and J by 5 bases, leaving 7 bases between them. The CDR3 reads CASSIFHEQYF. The CDR3 bases are TGTGCCAGCAGCATATTCCACGAGCAGTACTTC.

V is TRBV12-3 or TRBV12-4 and J is TRBJ1-2; D not resolved. V was cut by 5 bases and J by 8 bases, with 15 bases left in between. This CDR3 contains 13 residues. The CDR3: CASSLRAPKGYTF. The CDR3 coding sequence is TGTGCCAGCAGTCTCCGGGCCCCTAAGGGCTACACCTTC.

V gene TRBV18 combines with J gene TRBJ1-4, with D possibly being TRBD1 (6 bases). Germline values: CDR1 KGHSH, CDR2 LQKENI. The V end was cut by 3 bases, the J end by 8 bases, with 16 bases between. The CDR3 length is 15 residues. The CDR3 reads CASSPTSGGPEKLFF. The CDR3 DNA follows: TGTGCCAGCTCACCCACGTCTGGGGGGCCGGAAAAACTGTTTTTT. Full variable domain (outside the CDR3, taken from reference TRBV18 and TRBJ1-4): NAGVMQNPRHLVRRRGQEARLRCSPMKGHSHVYWYRQLPEEGLKFMVYLQKENIIDESGMPKERFSAEFPKEGPSILRIQQVVRGDSAAYFCASSPTSGGPEKLFFGSGTQLSVL.

This chain uses TRBV5-1 with TRBJ2-3, with D maybe TRBD2 (5 bases). Germline V gives CDR1 SGHRS, CDR2 YFSETQ. Deletions cut 0 bases from V and 1 base from J, with 9 bases between. There are 15 residues in the CDR3. Here the CDR3 DNA reads TGCGCCAGCAGCTTGGCCGGGATTGGCACAGATACGCAGTATTTT. Translated, it gives CASSLAGIGTDTQYF.

The chain is built from TRBV19 and TRBJ1-5; D perhaps matches TRBD1 (5 bases). The germline V and J ends were trimmed by 5 bases and 4 bases, with 21 bases remaining between them. This CDR3 has 17 residues. Germline V gene sequence: CDR1 LNHDA, CDR2 SQIVND (reference sequence). DNA for the CDR3: TGTGCCAGTAGTCAGCTACGGGACTTCTCAGCGAATCAGCCCCAGCATTTT. Translated: CASSQLRDFSANQPQHF.

V gene TRBV28 combines with J gene TRBJ1-3; a possible D gene is TRBD1 (6 bases). V dropped 5 bases and J dropped 0 bases, with 14 bases sitting between them. Per the germline V gene, CDR1 is MDHEN and CDR2 is SYDVKM. The CDR3 sequence is 16 residues long. The CDR3 bases are TGTGCCAGCAGTACGACAGGTCTGAGCTCTGGAAACACCATATATTTT. This encodes CASSTTGLSSGNTIYF. Full variable domain (remainder filled in from reference TRBV28 and TRBJ1-3): DVKVTQSSRYLVKRTGEKVFLECVQDMDHENMFWYRQDPGLGLRLIYFSYDVKMKEKGDIPEGYSVSREKKERFSLILESASTNQTSMYLCASSTTGLSSGNTIYFGEGSWLTVV.

The table lists this clone with a count of one. The V gene is TRBV5-4, the J gene TRBJ2-7, with TRBD1 matching over 9 bases. V shed 6 bases, J shed 5 bases, and the junction held 9 bases outside the gene matches. This CDR3 comprises 14 residues. The germline V gene has CDR1 SGHNT and CDR2 YYREEE (reference sequence). In DNA, the CDR3 is TGTGCCAGCACCCTGGGACAGGGTAACGACGAGCAGTACTTC. Translated: CASTLGQGNDEQYF. The full variable domain, in which reference TRBV5-4 and TRBJ2-7 provide the parts outside the CDR3, is ETGVTQSPTHLIKTRGQQVTLRCSSQSGHNTVSWYQQALGQGPQFIFQYYREEENGRGNFPPRFSGLQFPNYSSELNVNALELDDSALYLCASTLGQGNDEQYFGPGTRLTVT.

This sequence joins TRBV28 and TRBJ1-5, with D possibly TRBD1 on 6 matching bases. The germline CDR1 and CDR2 sequences are MDHEN and SYDVKM. V was trimmed by 5 bases and J by 2 bases, leaving 10 bases between them. The CDR3 spans 14 residues. CDR3 region: CASSLGGGNQPQHF. CDR3 DNA: TGTGCCAGCAGTCTAGGGGGGGGCAATCAGCCCCAGCATTTT.

The genes are TRBV21-1 and TRBJ2-2; the table's D gene call, TRBD2, was not cross checked with the DNA. TRBV21-1 represents a pseudogene. This CDR3 contains 14 residues. Here the CDR3 DNA reads TGTGCCAGCAGCAAAGTCGGGGGGCCCGGGGAGCTGTTTTTT. Its protein product is CASSKVGGPGELFF.

The chain carries TRBV6-5 and TRBJ1-5; tentative D call: TRBD1 (5 bases). V was trimmed by 2 bases and J by 0 bases, leaving 8 bases between them. Germline loops: CDR1 MNHEY, CDR2 SVGAGI. This CDR3 has 15 amino acids. CDR3 loop: CASSYRQSSNQPQHF. The CDR3 nucleotides read TGTGCCAGCAGTTACCGACAGAGTAGCAATCAGCCCCAGCATTTT.

V usage is TRBV7-9 and J usage is TRBJ1-2; 7 positions agree with TRBD1. Germline CDR1 SEHNR, CDR2 FQNEAQ (reference sequence). V shed 6 bases and J 10 bases; nucleotides not matched to a gene: 8. This CDR3 region has 12 residues. DNA for the CDR3: TGTGCCAGCAGGCCAAGTACAGGGGACTACACCTTC. This sequence encodes CASRPSTGDYTF.

The chain carries TRBV18 and TRBJ1-5, with TRBD1 identical over 10 bases. The CDR3 is made up of 14 amino acids. The germline gives CDR1 KGHSH, CDR2 LQKENI. V shed 3 bases, J shed 6 bases, and the junction held 2 bases outside the gene matches. CDR3 nucleotides: TGTGCCAGCTCACCGACAGGGGGCGTTCAGCCCCAGCATTTT. Translating gives CASSPTGGVQPQHF.

The chain joins TRBV30 to TRBJ2-2, with TRBD2 matching 15 bases. The CDR3 has 19 residues. The V segment lost 3 bases and the J segment 7 bases; nucleotides outside the gene matches: 15. Germline assignment: CDR1 GTSNPN and CDR2 SVGIG (reference sequence). CDR3 loop: CAWSPKGLAGGVGNGELFF. CDR3 nucleotide sequence: TGTGCCTGGAGCCCGAAGGGACTAGCGGGAGGTGTGGGTAACGGGGAGCTGTTTTTT.

This chain uses TRBV2 with TRBJ1-5, with D perhaps matching TRBD1 (5 bases). The CDR3 runs to 14 residues. V was cut by 1 base and J by 7 bases, with 11 bases left in between. Germline-derived CDR1 and CDR2 are SNHLY and FYNNEI. The CDR3 protein is CASSEVGTRQPQHF. The CDR3 region has the DNA TGTGCCAGCAGTGAAGTCGGGACTAGGCAGCCCCAGCATTTT.

The chain employs TRBV7-9 and TRBJ1-1, with D perhaps matching TRBD1 (6 bases). CDR1 SEHNR and CDR2 FQNEAQ come from the germline V gene (reference sequence). V was trimmed by 3 bases and J by 4 bases, leaving 9 bases between them. The CDR3 is 13 amino acids. Written as DNA, the CDR3 is TGTGCCAGCAGCTTTACAGGGCCCACTGAAGCTTTCTTT. Translating it yields CASSFTGPTEAFF.

The gene calls are TRBV28 and TRBJ2-1, with D perhaps assigned TRBD1 or TRBD2 (7 bases each). This CDR3 is 13 amino acids long. Trimming stripped 7 bases from V and 8 bases from J, with 15 bases between. Germline values: CDR1 MDHEN, CDR2 SYDVKM. The CDR3 DNA follows: TGTGCCAGCACCAGGGGGGGGTCCTATGAGCAGTTCTTC. It translates to CASTRGGSYEQFF.

DNA for the CDR3: TGTGCCTGGAGTAGGACAGGACTTTGGTACCAGTACTTC. The encoded protein is CAWSRTGLWYQYF. The chain uses TRBV30 and TRBJ2-5, with TRBD1 identical over 7 bases. V gave up 2 bases and J gave up 10 bases; unmatched junction bases: 10. The V gene's germline CDR1 is GTSNPN and CDR2 SVGIG (reference sequence). CDR3 length equals 13 residues.

The chain recombines TRBV18 with TRBJ1-1; D possibly corresponds to TRBD1 (6 bases). This CDR3 has 12 residues. The germline CDR1 and CDR2 sequences are KGHSH and LQKENI. The V end lost 7 bases, the J end lost 4 bases, and 10 bases lay between the germline ends. DNA for the CDR3: TGTGCCAGCTGGGGGGCGGGCACTGAAGCTTTCTTT. Its translation: CASWGAGTEAFF.

This chain joins TRBV29-1 and TRBJ1-1; D may be TRBD1 (5 bases). The CDR3 has 13 residues. Germline V gene sequence: CDR1 SQVTM, CDR2 ANQGSEA. V lost 4 bases and J lost 10, with 19 bases in between. The CDR3 nucleotides read TGCAGCGTTGTCGCGTCAGGAGTCGGGGGAGCTTTCTTT. Translation: CSVVASGVGGAFF.

CDR3 region: CASSPWTGNNEQFF. The CDR3 nucleotides read TGTGCCAGCAGCCCCTGGACAGGGAATAATGAGCAGTTCTTC. V is TRBV3-1 (or the pseudogene TRBV3-2) and J is TRBJ2-1; 8 bases are a match to TRBD1. The germline CDR1 and CDR2 sequences are LGHDT and YNNKEL (reference sequence). With V trimmed by 4 bases and J by 7 bases, 6 bases remained unmatched. CDR3 length: 14 residues.

The rearrangement links TRBV6-5 to TRBJ1-2, with 8 bases matching TRBD1. The germline CDR1 and CDR2 sequences are MNHEY and SVGAGI. The trim removed 7 bases at V and 4 bases at J, leaving 11 bases unmatched. The CDR3 runs 15 residues. CDR3 nucleotides: TGTGCCAGCACCCCCCGCCCAGGGGGCGTCTATGGCTACACCTTC. The encoded protein is CASTPRPGGVYGYTF.

The chain couples TRBV7-3 to TRBJ2-5; D is possibly TRBD2 (6 bases). Germline lookup yields CDR1 SGHTA and CDR2 FQGTGA. Trimming pared 5 bases from V and 1 base from J, leaving 14 bases between. The CDR3 runs to 15 residues. The chain's CDR3 is CASSATSNRQETQYF. The CDR3 nucleotides read TGTGCCAGCAGCGCAACTAGCAATCGCCAAGAGACCCAGTACTTC.

V is TRBV12-3 or TRBV12-4 and J is TRBJ2-7; D remains unclear. This CDR3 is built from 13 residues. The germline V and J ends were trimmed by 3 bases and 1 base, with 7 bases remaining between them. CDR3 loop: CASSFWGSYEQYF. The CDR3 bases are TGTGCCAGCAGTTTTTGGGGTTCCTACGAGCAGTACTTC.